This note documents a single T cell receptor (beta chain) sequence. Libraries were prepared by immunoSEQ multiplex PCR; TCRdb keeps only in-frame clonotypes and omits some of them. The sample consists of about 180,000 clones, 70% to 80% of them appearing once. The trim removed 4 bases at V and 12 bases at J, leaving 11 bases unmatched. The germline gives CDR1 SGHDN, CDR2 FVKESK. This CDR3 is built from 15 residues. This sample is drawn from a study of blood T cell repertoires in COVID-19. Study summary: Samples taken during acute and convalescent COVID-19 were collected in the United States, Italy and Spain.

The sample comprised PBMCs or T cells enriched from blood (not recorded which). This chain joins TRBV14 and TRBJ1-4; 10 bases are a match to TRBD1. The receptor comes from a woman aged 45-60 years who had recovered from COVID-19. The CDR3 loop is CASSLHLVGTGELFF. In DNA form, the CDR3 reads TGTGCCAGCAGCCTCCACCTGGTCGGGACAGGGGAACTGTTTTTT.